A selection of T cell receptor beta chains follows, all from one sample in a study of cytomegalovirus exposure and HLA in healthy donors. Clones were sequenced by immunoSEQ multiplex PCR, and TCRdb holds only the in-frame ones, with some missing. There are fewer than 200,000 clones in the sample; about four fifths occur only once, and around 1.6% lies in the top ten. Input material: PBMCs. These receptor sequences come from a man aged 50 to 59 in good health and CMV-seronegative. The CDR3 runs from the conserved cysteine through the conserved F or W.

length: 13; V: TRBV7-2; J: TRBJ2-7; CDR3: CASSLAGGVEQYF
length: 14; V: TRBV18; J: TRBJ2-1; CDR3: CASSPVRSGNEQFF
length: 13; V: TRBV25-1; J: TRBJ1-3; CDR3: CASSEITGNTIYF
length: 15; V: TRBV5-8; J: TRBJ1-1; CDR3: CASSRTHQMNTEAFF
length: 15; V: TRBV11-2; J: TRBJ1-2; CDR3: CASSSNRGPNYGYTF
length: 15; V: TRBV18; J: TRBJ1-6; CDR3: CASSPQGAGNSPLHF
length: 19; V: TRBV7-9; J: TRBJ2-1; CDR3: CASSSPRLGAGATYNEQFF
length: 12; V: TRBV7-9; J: TRBJ1-2; CDR3: CSSSWKGEGYTF
length: 13; V: TRBV5-1; J: TRBJ2-5; CDR3: CASSALRGETQYF
length: 18; V: TRBV7-2; J: TRBJ2-5; CDR3: CASSLGTGTGVSGETQYF